This passage covers 12 T cell receptor beta chains from one sample sequenced in a study of blood T cell repertoires in COVID-19. Only in-frame clones appear in the TCRdb table, and some are missing; sequencing was by immunoSEQ multiplex PCR. The sample yields approximately 61,000 clones, around 88% seen once. The specimen was peripheral blood. These receptors came from a woman older than 75 with active COVID-19.

This clone was counted between two and nine times. The chain combines TRBV4-1 with TRBJ2-1, with TRBD2 matching 9 bases. The CDR3 is made up of 17 amino acids. The junction had 7 bases not matched to a gene; V was cut back by 1 base and J by 3 bases. Germline-derived CDR1 and CDR2 are MGHRA and YSYEKL. This CDR3 is CASSQVLAGASYNEQFF. For the CDR3, the DNA is TGCGCCAGCAGCCAAGTCTTAGCGGGGGCAAGCTACAATGAGCAGTTCTTC.

The V gene is TRBV11-1, the J gene TRBJ2-7; 8 nucleotides agree with TRBD1. CDR3 length equals 14 residues. Germline lookup yields CDR1 SGHAT and CDR2 FQDESV (reference sequence). V lost 4 bases, J lost 5 bases, and 7 bases stayed unmatched. The CDR3, as DNA: TGTGCCAGCAGCTCGACAGGGGTGCTGGACGAGCAGTACTTC. Translation: CASSSTGVLDEQYF.

The V and J genes are TRBV7-8 and TRBJ1-5; TRBD1 matches at 8 bases. Germline trimming cut 5 bases from V and 2 bases from J; bases unmatched to any gene: 11. Germline CDR1 and CDR2: SGHVS and FQNEAQ. The CDR3 spans 17 residues. The CDR3 region is CASSARDRIGGNQPQHF. The CDR3 DNA sequence: TGTGCCAGCAGCGCCCGGGACAGGATCGGGGGCAATCAGCCCCAGCATTTT.

J is TRBJ2-2 and V is TRBV7-2, with 7 bases fitting TRBD2. V lost 5 bases and J lost 0; bases outside the gene matches: 6. CDR3 size: 16 residues. Looked up from germline, CDR1 is SGHTA and CDR2 is FQGNSA. CDR3 region: CASSLGLDPNTGELFF. CDR3 DNA sequence: TGTGCCAGCAGCCTTGGACTAGATCCGAACACCGGGGAGCTGTTTTTT.

The chain uses TRBV19 and TRBJ1-5; TRBD1 is a possible D gene (6 bases). This CDR3 comprises 14 residues. The germline V gene encodes CDR1 LNHDA and CDR2 SQIVND (reference sequence). V gave up 3 bases and J gave up 4 bases, with 10 bases separating them. CDR3 region: CASSIQGMNQPQHF. The DNA of the CDR3 is TGTGCCAGTAGTATTCAGGGGATGAATCAGCCCCAGCATTTT.

This clone was observed once. The chain uses TRBV2 and TRBJ2-1; D might be TRBD2 (5 bases). Germline CDR1 and CDR2: SNHLY and FYNNEI. Trimming took off 5 bases at V and 15 bases at J, with 17 bases between the two ends. The CDR3 is 12 residues long. The DNA of the CDR3 is TGTGCCAGCAGTCCCGATATACAGCGGAGGTTCTTC. It specifies CASSPDIQRRFF.

This rearrangement joins TRBV9 to TRBJ2-5, with TRBD2 matching over 15 bases. After removal of 4 bases from V and 2 bases from J, the junction contained 6 bases not matched to a gene. The CDR3 extends over 17 amino acids. The germline CDR1 and CDR2 sequences are SGDLS and YYNGEE. CDR3 sequence: CASSPGTSGGRQETQYF. The CDR3 DNA reads TGTGCCAGCAGCCCCGGGACTAGCGGGGGGCGTCAAGAGACCCAGTACTTC.

Here the CDR3 DNA reads TGTGCCAGCAGCTTCTCCGACAGGGCCCACGAGCAGTACTTC. This translates into CASSFSDRAHEQYF. The rearrangement uses TRBV11-2 and TRBJ2-7; 7 nucleotides align to TRBD1. CDR1 SGHAT and CDR2 FQNNGV come from the germline V gene. The V segment lost 3 bases and the J segment 5 bases; nucleotides outside the gene matches: 7. The CDR3 spans 14 residues.

This clone was observed once. The rearrangement uses TRBV27 and TRBJ2-4, with 10 bases aligning to TRBD1. The length of the CDR3 is 13 residues. Trimming took 10 bases from V and 3 from J; bases not matched to a gene: 3. The V gene's germline CDR1 is MNHEY and CDR2 SMNVEV (reference sequence). Written as DNA, the CDR3 is TGTGCCACCGGGACAGGGGACAAAAACATTCAGTACTTC. This gives the protein CATGTGDKNIQYF.

This sequence joins TRBV5-4 and TRBJ1-4; 7 nucleotides align to TRBD1. The CDR3 consists of 15 residues. The junction had 3 bases not matched to a gene; V was cut back by 3 bases and J by 1 base. Germline CDR1 reads SGHNT; CDR2 reads YYREEE (reference sequence). As DNA, the CDR3 is TGTGCCAGCAGCTACTCAGGGGGAACTAATGAAAAACTGTTTTTT. It is translated as CASSYSGGTNEKLFF.

The chain recombines TRBV7-8 with TRBJ2-1; TRBD2 agrees at 13 bases. Germline V gene lookup returns CDR1 SGHVS and CDR2 FQNEAQ. The CDR3 contains 20 residues. V lost 4 bases, J lost 0 bases, and 12 bases stayed unmatched. CDR3 bases: TGTGCCAGCAGCTCCTCGAGTAGGGGGACTAGCGGGGACTCCTACAATGAGCAGTTCTTC. Translating gives CASSSSSRGTSGDSYNEQFF.

The rearrangement uses TRBV18 and TRBJ2-3, with D possibly TRBD1 on 5 matching bases. V lost 6 bases to trimming and J lost 4 bases, with 11 bases between them. CDR3 length equals 13 residues. CDR1 and CDR2 (germline): KGHSH, LQKENI. CDR3 region: CASSLVRADTQYF. The CDR3 nucleotides are TGTGCCAGCTCCTTGGTCAGGGCAGATACGCAGTATTTT.